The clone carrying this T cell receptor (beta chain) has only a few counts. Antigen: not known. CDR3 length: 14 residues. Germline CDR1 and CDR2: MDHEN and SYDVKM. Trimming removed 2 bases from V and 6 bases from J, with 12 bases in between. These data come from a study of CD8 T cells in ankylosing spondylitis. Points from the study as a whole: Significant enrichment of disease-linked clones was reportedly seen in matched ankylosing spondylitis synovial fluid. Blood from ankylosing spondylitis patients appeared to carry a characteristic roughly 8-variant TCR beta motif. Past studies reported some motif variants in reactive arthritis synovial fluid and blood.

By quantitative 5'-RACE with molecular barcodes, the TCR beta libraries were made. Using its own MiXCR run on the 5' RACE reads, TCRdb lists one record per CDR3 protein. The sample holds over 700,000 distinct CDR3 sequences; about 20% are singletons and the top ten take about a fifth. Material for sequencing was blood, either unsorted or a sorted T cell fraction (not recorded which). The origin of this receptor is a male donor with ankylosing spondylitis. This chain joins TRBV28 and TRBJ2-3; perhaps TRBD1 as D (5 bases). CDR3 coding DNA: TGTGCCAGCAGTTTACGGTCCCACAGGGATACGCAGTATTTT. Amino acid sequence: CASSLRSHRDTQYF.